A selection of T cell receptor beta chains follows, all from one sample in a study of tumor and adjacent non-tumor tissue in lung cancer. Using its own MiXCR run on the multiplex PCR reads, TCRdb lists one record per CDR3 protein. The table has roughly 70,000 distinct CDR3 sequences, around 65% seen once. Sequencing was carried out using distant non-tumor lung tissue. These receptors were taken from a woman between 45 and 65 years old with non-small cell lung cancer. Each CDR3 is given with its conserved first and last residue. A D gene is named only where the DNA matches it firmly. A row's size may be missing; if present it is once, few, many or a size class.

CDR3nt: TGTGCCAGCATGAGCGGGCATAGCACAGATACGCAGTATTTT; CDR3aa: CASMSGHSTDTQYF; abundance: many; j_gene: TRBJ2-3; v_gene: TRBV28; d_gene: .
CDR3nt: TGTGCCTGCAGCGGGACACTTCAATACTTC; CDR3aa: CACSGTLQYF; abundance: .; j_gene: TRBJ2-7; v_gene: TRBV11-1; d_gene: .
CDR3nt: TGTGTCAGCAGCTTAGCAGGGGGCAATGAACAGTTCTTC; CDR3aa: CVSSLAGGNEQFF; abundance: .; j_gene: TRBJ2-1; v_gene: TRBV11-3; d_gene: TRBD1
CDR3nt: TGCAGTCCTAGAGAGCCTGGACAGGGGTATGGGCAGTTCTTC; CDR3aa: CSPREPGQGYGQFF; abundance: once; j_gene: TRBJ2-1; v_gene: TRBV20-1; d_gene: TRBD1
CDR3nt: TGTGCCAGCATGAATGGGCATTGCACAGATACGCAGTATTTT; CDR3aa: CASMNGHCTDTQYF; abundance: .; j_gene: TRBJ2-3; v_gene: TRBV28; d_gene: .
CDR3nt: TGCGTCAGCAGCCCGAAACATAAAGAGACCCTGTACTTC; CDR3aa: CVSSPKHKETLYF; abundance: once; j_gene: TRBJ2-5; v_gene: TRBV4-3; d_gene: .
CDR3nt: TGTGCCGCTGAAGGGCATAGCAATCGGCCCCAGCATTTT; CDR3aa: CAAEGHSNRPQHF; abundance: .; j_gene: TRBJ1-5; v_gene: TRBV24-1; d_gene: .
CDR3nt: TGTGCCGGCATTTCGGGCCCTTGGGATGAGCAGTTCTTC; CDR3aa: CAGISGPWDEQFF; abundance: .; j_gene: TRBJ2-1; v_gene: TRBV12-3/TRBV12-4; d_gene: .
CDR3nt: TGTGACAGCAGTTCCTGGGGTTCCAATCAGCCCCAGCATTTT; CDR3aa: CDSSSWGSNQPQHF; abundance: .; j_gene: TRBJ1-5; v_gene: TRBV28; d_gene: .
CDR3nt: TGTGCCATCAGCCAGCACGATACGCAATATTTT; CDR3aa: CAISQHDTQYF; abundance: .; j_gene: TRBJ2-3; v_gene: TRBV14; d_gene: .
CDR3nt: TGTGCCAGCAGTCGTGACAGGGATCCGACCTACGAGCAGTACTTC; CDR3aa: CASSRDRDPTYEQYF; abundance: many; j_gene: TRBJ2-7; v_gene: TRBV12-3/TRBV12-4; d_gene: TRBD1
CDR3nt: TGCGCCAGCAGACAGGGGAACTACAACGTACAGTTCTTC; CDR3aa: CASRQGNYNVQFF; abundance: .; j_gene: TRBJ2-1; v_gene: TRBV10-2; d_gene: TRBD1
CDR3nt: TGTGCCAACGGCGCCACCGGGACAGGGTCGTCCGGGGAGCTGTTTTTT; CDR3aa: CANGATGTGSSGELFF; abundance: once; j_gene: TRBJ2-2; v_gene: TRBV11-1; d_gene: TRBD1
CDR3nt: TGTACCTGGAGTCCTTCGTGGCGATCTGGAAACACCATATATTTT; CDR3aa: CTWSPSWRSGNTIYF; abundance: .; j_gene: TRBJ1-3; v_gene: TRBV30; d_gene: .
CDR3nt: TGTGCCAGCAGTCAACAGGGAGTGTTCACTGAAGCTTTCTTT; CDR3aa: CASSQQGVFTEAFF; abundance: .; j_gene: TRBJ1-1; v_gene: TRBV28; d_gene: .
CDR3nt: TGTGCCAGCAGTCCTAATGGGATCGTTTTCTTC; CDR3aa: CASSPNGIVFF; abundance: .; j_gene: TRBJ2-7; v_gene: TRBV28; d_gene: .
CDR3nt: TGTGCCAGCGGTGCAAAGGGGGACGATCAGCCCCAGCATTTT; CDR3aa: CASGAKGDDQPQHF; abundance: .; j_gene: TRBJ1-5; v_gene: TRBV6-1; d_gene: .
CDR3nt: TGTACAAGCAGCGGTCCGGGGGGGTCTTACTCTGGGGCCAACGTCCTGACTTTC; CDR3aa: CTSSGPGGSYSGANVLTF; abundance: .; j_gene: TRBJ2-6; v_gene: TRBV11-1; d_gene: TRBD2
CDR3nt: TGTACCAGCAGATGGGACAGGGGCTACGCCGGGGAGTTGTTTTTT; CDR3aa: CTSRWDRGYAGELFF; abundance: .; j_gene: TRBJ2-2; v_gene: TRBV6-5; d_gene: TRBD1
CDR3nt: TGCAGTGCTAGAGGCCAAAGGGCGGACAGCTCCTACGCGCAGTATTTC; CDR3aa: CSARGQRADSSYAQYF; abundance: .; j_gene: TRBJ2-7; v_gene: TRBV20-1; d_gene: .
CDR3nt: TGCGCCGGCAGCCAAGATTTCGACTCACCTACGAGCCAGTACTTC; CDR3aa: CAGSQDFDSPTSQYF; abundance: .; j_gene: TRBJ2-7; v_gene: TRBV4-1; d_gene: .
CDR3nt: .; CDR3aa: CASSPWASGSYKHYF; abundance: .; j_gene: TRBJ2-7; v_gene: TRBV11-2; d_gene: .
CDR3nt: TGTGCCAGCTGCATCCCACGGGGGGGGGATGAGCAGTTCTTC; CDR3aa: CASCIPRGGDEQFF; abundance: once; j_gene: TRBJ2-1; v_gene: TRBV5-6; d_gene: TRBD2
CDR3nt: TGTGCCAGCACCTTAGTGGCTGGGTGCGAGCAATACTTC; CDR3aa: CASTLVAGCEQYF; abundance: .; j_gene: TRBJ2-7; v_gene: TRBV11-2; d_gene: .
CDR3nt: TGTGCCAGCAATATCACAGGGAGCGAGCAGTACTTC; CDR3aa: CASNITGSEQYF; abundance: .; j_gene: TRBJ2-7; v_gene: TRBV12-3/TRBV12-4; d_gene: .
CDR3nt: TGTGCCAGCAGTTTAGGACTAGCGGGAGCACCTAGGTCCTACAATGAGCAGTTCTTC; CDR3aa: CASSLGLAGAPRSYNEQFF; abundance: .; j_gene: TRBJ2-1; v_gene: TRBV11-3; d_gene: TRBD2
CDR3nt: TGTGCCAGCAGCTTAGATCTGAACGGGAGGCAGTTCTTC; CDR3aa: CASSLDLNGRQFF; abundance: .; j_gene: TRBJ2-1; v_gene: TRBV11-2; d_gene: .
CDR3nt: TGCGCCAGCAGACAAATGGGCGCGTCCTACGAGCAGTACTTC; CDR3aa: CASRQMGASYEQYF; abundance: .; j_gene: TRBJ2-7; v_gene: TRBV4-1; d_gene: .
CDR3nt: TGTGCCAGCAGCTTAGCCGGGACGGAGAATAATTCACCCCTCCACTTT; CDR3aa: CASSLAGTENNSPLHF; abundance: .; j_gene: TRBJ1-6; v_gene: TRBV7-9; d_gene: .
CDR3nt: TGCAATGGGGACAGGTCACACGAGCAGTACTTC; CDR3aa: CNGDRSHEQYF; abundance: .; j_gene: TRBJ2-7; v_gene: TRBV20-1; d_gene: TRBD1
CDR3nt: TGTGCCAGCAGGCCCGGGGGCCTTTCCTACGAACAGTACTTC; CDR3aa: CASRPGGLSYEQYF; abundance: .; j_gene: TRBJ2-7; v_gene: TRBV6-6; d_gene: .
CDR3nt: TGTGCCAGTAGCCACGCCCTGACCAGGGACGAGCAGTACTTC; CDR3aa: CASSHALTRDEQYF; abundance: .; j_gene: TRBJ2-7; v_gene: TRBV4-2; d_gene: .
CDR3nt: TGTGCCAGCAGCTTAGCTGTCGGCACAGGTACGCAGTATTTT; CDR3aa: CASSLAVGTGTQYF; abundance: once; j_gene: TRBJ2-3; v_gene: TRBV11-1; d_gene: .
CDR3nt: TGTACCAGCAGTCCCCGGACAGGACAGAATGAGCAGCTCTTC; CDR3aa: CTSSPRTGQNEQLF; abundance: once; j_gene: TRBJ2-1; v_gene: TRBV12-3/TRBV12-4; d_gene: TRBD1
CDR3nt: TGCGCCAGCAGTATACAGGGTAAAGAGACCCAGTACTTC; CDR3aa: CASSIQGKETQYF; abundance: .; j_gene: TRBJ2-5; v_gene: TRBV12-3/TRBV12-4; d_gene: .
CDR3nt: TGTGCCAGCAGTTTGCTAGGGGGTCAGTTCGGTTCACCCCTCCACTTT; CDR3aa: CASSLLGGQFGSPLHF; abundance: few; j_gene: TRBJ1-6; v_gene: TRBV28; d_gene: .
CDR3nt: TGTGCCGGCAACACCAGGGGTACAGATACGCGGTATTTT; CDR3aa: CAGNTRGTDTRYF; abundance: .; j_gene: TRBJ2-3; v_gene: TRBV11-3; d_gene: .
CDR3nt: TGCAGTGGGGGGGGAGACGTCTACAAAGAGCAGTTCTTC; CDR3aa: CSGGGDVYKEQFF; abundance: .; j_gene: TRBJ2-1; v_gene: TRBV29-1; d_gene: TRBD2
CDR3nt: TGTGCCAACAGCTTAATGCAACATGGGGAAGAGACCCAGTACTTC; CDR3aa: CANSLMQHGEETQYF; abundance: .; j_gene: TRBJ2-5; v_gene: TRBV11-2; d_gene: .
CDR3nt: TGTGTCAGCAGTTCAGGTTCTGGCTACGCCTTC; CDR3aa: CVSSSGSGYAF; abundance: .; j_gene: TRBJ1-2; v_gene: TRBV12-3/TRBV12-4; d_gene: .
CDR3nt: TGTGCCAGCAGTCCATTGGATTTACGGGAGACCCAGTACTTC; CDR3aa: CASSPLDLRETQYF; abundance: many; j_gene: TRBJ2-5; v_gene: TRBV28; d_gene: .
CDR3nt: TGTGCCAGCAGCTCGGGACAGAACTATGGCTACACCTTC; CDR3aa: CASSSGQNYGYTF; abundance: .; j_gene: TRBJ1-2; v_gene: TRBV7-6; d_gene: TRBD1
CDR3nt: TGTGCCAGCAGTGGTAGTTCTGTGGAGACCCAGTACTTC; CDR3aa: CASSGSSVETQYF; abundance: .; j_gene: TRBJ2-5; v_gene: TRBV25-1; d_gene: .
CDR3nt: TGTACCAGCAGAGGGACAGGGGATTCACCCGTCCACTTT; CDR3aa: CTSRGTGDSPVHF; abundance: .; j_gene: TRBJ1-6; v_gene: TRBV6-5; d_gene: TRBD1
CDR3nt: TGTGCCAGCACAGACGGAATGAACACTGAAGCTTTCTTT; CDR3aa: CASTDGMNTEAFF; abundance: many; j_gene: TRBJ1-1; v_gene: TRBV6-2/TRBV6-3; d_gene: .
CDR3nt: TGCAGTGCTAGAGATGAAGGGGGCACCGGGGAGCTGTTCTTT; CDR3aa: CSARDEGGTGELFF; abundance: .; j_gene: TRBJ2-2; v_gene: TRBV20-1; d_gene: TRBD1
CDR3nt: TGTGCCAGCGAGCGGGGTTACCAAGAGACCCAGTACTTC; CDR3aa: CASERGYQETQYF; abundance: .; j_gene: TRBJ2-5; v_gene: TRBV11-2; d_gene: TRBD2
CDR3nt: TGCAGTGCAAGGAAGGGACTAGTGGCCACAGATACGCAGTATTTT; CDR3aa: CSARKGLVATDTQYF; abundance: .; j_gene: TRBJ2-3; v_gene: TRBV20-1; d_gene: TRBD2